The rows below give T cell receptor beta chains drawn from one sample of a study of T cells in Graves' hyperthyroidism and ophthalmopathy. A single record per CDR3 protein comes from TCRdb applying MiXCR to the multiplex PCR reads. The sample holds approximately 700,000 distinct CDR3 sequences, about a sixth seen once. Source material: blood. All receptors come from a man aged 18 to 30 with Graves' hyperthyroidism. The CDR3 runs from the conserved cysteine through the conserved F or W. The order of the fields is D gene, clone size, CDR3 length, J gene, V gene, CDR3 protein, CDR3 DNA. The D gene is left open where the match is weak. The size of a clone is reported for some rows only, either as once, few or many, or as a class for expanded clones.

>TRBD1|many|13|TRBJ2-7|TRBV28
CATWDRNSYEQYF
TGTGCCACCTGGGACAGGAACTCCTACGAGCAGTACTTC
>-|many|17|TRBJ2-5|TRBV24-1
CATSDLTGTEDQETQYF
TGTGCCACCAGTGACCTCACCGGGACGGAGGACCAAGAGACCCAGTACTTC
>TRBD2|few|14|TRBJ2-1|TRBV7-9
CASTQTGGYNEQFF
TGTGCCAGCACCCAGACGGGGGGTTACAATGAGCAGTTCTTC
>-|-|15|TRBJ1-2|TRBV5-4
CASSLDGRQSYGYTF
TGTGCCAGCAGCTTGGATGGTCGGCAGTCCTATGGCTACACCTTC
>-|few|15|TRBJ1-3|TRBV14
CASSRSGFSGNTIYF
TGTGCCAGCAGCCGCTCAGGTTTTTCTGGAAACACCATATATTTT
>-|-|14|TRBJ1-2|TRBV5-5
CASSFTGLVYGYTF
TGTGCCAGCAGCTTCACAGGGTTAGTCTATGGCTACACCTTC
>-|many|15|TRBJ2-5|TRBV18
CASSPPGTATETQYF
TGTGCCAGCTCACCACCCGGGACTGCTACAGAGACCCAGTACTTC
>-|-|14|TRBJ2-5|TRBV19
CASSIVGRQETQYF
TGTGCCAGTAGTATCGTAGGCAGACAAGAGACCCAGTACTTC
>-|-|14|TRBJ1-2|TRBV5-4
CASSSHRDNYGYTF
TGTGCCAGCAGCTCCCACAGGGATAACTATGGCTACACCTTC
>-|few|15|TRBJ2-2|TRBV20-1
CSARWLAQNTGELFF
TGCAGTGCTAGATGGCTAGCCCAGAACACCGGGGAGCTGTTTTTT
>TRBD1|many|19|TRBJ2-7|TRBV4-2
CASSPSGTGKSEAGYEQYF
TGTGCCAGCAGCCCCTCCGGGACAGGGAAGTCGGAGGCCGGCTACGAGCAGTACTTC
>-|many|13|TRBJ2-5|TRBV6-1
CASSFRGAETQYF
TGTGCCAGCAGTTTTCGGGGTGCGGAGACCCAGTACTTC
>-|many|15|TRBJ1-6|TRBV5-1
CASSPYSELGSPLHF
TGCGCCAGCAGCCCGTACTCGGAGTTGGGTTCACCCCTCCACTTT
>-|-|18|TRBJ2-7|TRBV29-1
CSVEVGRVEADLSYEQYF
TGCAGCGTTGAAGTGGGGCGTGTAGAAGCGGACCTCTCCTACGAGCAGTACTTC
>-|few|13|TRBJ2-1|TRBV5-1
CASSLFPGDEQFF
TGCGCCAGCAGCTTGTTTCCTGGGGATGAGCAGTTCTTC